Shown below are 28 T cell receptor beta chains from a single sample sequenced in a study of control samples from healthy donors and cancer patients. Clones were sequenced by immunoSEQ multiplex PCR, and TCRdb holds only the in-frame ones, with some missing. This table has about 130,000 clones, approximately 94% appearing once. The sequencing input was PBMCs. The receptors derive from a man aged 50 to 60 with head and neck cancer.

This sequence joins TRBV6-2 or TRBV6-3 and TRBJ1-2; TRBD1 matches 7 bases. Germline V CDR1 and CDR2: MNHEY, SVGEGT. This CDR3 is built from 14 residues. After removal of 6 bases from V and 4 bases from J, the junction contained 8 bases not matched to a gene. The CDR3 reads CASSRGMGTYGYTF. The CDR3 DNA reads as TGTGCCAGCAGCAGGGGGATGGGTACCTATGGCTACACCTTC.

Concerning this clone itself: The sample carries other DNA sequences with the same CDR3. CDR3 DNA: TGTGCCAGCAGTTCCGGGTATGGCTACACCTTC. This translates into CASSSGYGYTF. The chain links TRBV27 to TRBJ1-2; no definite D call. The CDR3 is 11 amino acids. Germline-derived CDR1 and CDR2 are MNHEY and SMNVEV (reference sequence). V was trimmed by 4 bases and J by 5 bases, leaving 5 bases between them.

This chain connects TRBV19 to TRBJ2-1; 10 bases line up with TRBD1. The CDR3 loop spans 15 amino acids. CDR1 and CDR2 (germline): LNHDA, SQIVND (reference sequence). J gave up 7 bases and V 8 bases, and 11 bases lay outside the gene matches. The CDR3 sequence: CASCPGQGRRNEQFF. CDR3 DNA sequence: TGTGCCAGTTGCCCGGGACAGGGGAGGAGGAATGAGCAGTTCTTC.

This chain joins TRBV29-1 and TRBJ2-3; no firm D call. From germline, CDR1 is SQVTM and CDR2 ANQGSEA. The CDR3 is 10 residues long. The CDR3 protein is CSSGRDTQYF. The CDR3 nucleotides are TGCAGTTCGGGCCGGGATACGCAGTATTTT.

The chain links TRBV4-2 to TRBJ2-2, with D maybe TRBD2 (6 bases). The CDR3 consists of 14 residues. The V end lost 4 bases, the J end lost 6 bases, and 12 bases lay between the germline ends. From germline, CDR1 is LGHNA and CDR2 YNFKEQ. CDR3 in amino acids: CASSPSGVAGELFF. Written as DNA, the CDR3 is TGTGCCAGCAGCCCCTCGGGGGTAGCCGGGGAGCTGTTTTTT.

The chain couples TRBV2 to TRBJ1-1, with 11 bases fitting TRBD1. Losses at the gene ends were 6 bases for V and 1 base for J; bases not matched to a gene: 1. The CDR3 runs 14 residues. CDR1 is SNHLY and CDR2 is FYNNEI in the germline V gene. The chain's CDR3 is CASRGQGGNTEAFF. The CDR3 coding sequence is TGTGCCAGCAGGGGACAGGGGGGGAACACTGAAGCTTTCTTT.

This chain connects TRBV5-1 to TRBJ2-1; a possible D gene is TRBD1 (6 bases). Trimming removed 3 bases from V and 4 bases from J, with 14 bases in between. Germline CDR1 and CDR2: SGHRS and YFSETQ. The CDR3 length is 15 residues. The CDR3 bases are TGCGCCAGCAGCTACCTCGGACAGACATACAATGAGCAGTTCTTC. It codes for CASSYLGQTYNEQFF.

The V call is TRBV6-6, the J call TRBJ2-3; 7 nucleotides line up with TRBD1. V lost 6 bases to trimming and J lost 5 bases; unmatched junction nucleotides: 11. In germline, CDR1 is MNHNY, CDR2 SVGAGI (reference sequence). The CDR3 contains 15 residues. CDR3 residues: CASRRPGTAQDTQYF. Written as DNA, the CDR3 is TGTGCCAGCAGACGCCCCGGGACAGCCCAAGATACGCAGTATTTT.

The chain carries TRBV5-8 and TRBJ2-5; a weak D match, TRBD2 (6 bases). CDR1 is SGHTS, CDR2 YDEGEE, per germline. The CDR3 consists of 16 residues. Trimming took off 3 bases at V and 3 bases at J, with 18 bases between the two ends. CDR3 DNA: TGTGCCAGCAGCTCGGGAGAGGGACTTGATAAAGAGACCCAGTACTTC. Protein: CASSSGEGLDKETQYF.

This chain links TRBV15 with TRBJ1-1, with unresolved D. Germline V gives CDR1 LNHNV, CDR2 YYDKDF (reference sequence). With 0 bases removed from V and 3 bases from J, the gap between germline ends came to 8 bases. The length of the CDR3 is 14 residues. CDR3 nucleotide sequence: TGTGCCACCAGCAGAGATCTTGGGGACACTGAAGCTTTCTTT. Residues: CATSRDLGDTEAFF.

The CDR3 nucleotides are TGTGCCAGCAGTTTAGGCGTCCCCTACGAGCAGTACTTC. Protein product: CASSLGVPYEQYF. The gene calls are TRBV28 and TRBJ2-7; D is ambiguous. V lost 2 bases, J lost 2 bases, and 7 bases lay in between. The length of the CDR3 is 13 residues. CDR1 and CDR2 (germline): MDHEN, SYDVKM.

The chain carries TRBV3-1 (or the pseudogene TRBV3-2) and TRBJ1-1, with 7 bases lining up with TRBD1. The CDR3 is 13 amino acids. Germline V CDR1 and CDR2: LGHDT, YNNKEL (reference sequence). V shed 4 bases, J shed 3 bases, and the junction held 2 bases outside the gene matches. The CDR3 coding sequence is TGTGCCAGCAGCCGACAGGGTGACACTGAAGCTTTCTTT. This translates into CASSRQGDTEAFF.

The gene calls are TRBV7-2 and TRBJ1-1; D is unresolved. Germline V lookup: CDR1 SGHTA, CDR2 FQGNSA. This CDR3 contains 15 residues. Between the trimmed V and J ends, which lost 1 base and 1 base, there was a span of 10 bases. CDR3 nucleotide sequence: TGTGCCAGCAGCTTAGTGTGGGGAGGGAACACTGAAGCTTTCTTT. Amino acid sequence: CASSLVWGGNTEAFF.

The genes are TRBV9 and TRBJ2-1; 16 bases are a match to TRBD2. Germline CDR1 and CDR2: SGDLS and YYNGEE. This CDR3 region has 20 residues. V shed 2 bases and J 0 bases; nucleotides not matched to a gene: 8. The CDR3 DNA reads as TGTGCCAGCAGCGTCGGATTAGGGACTAGCGGGGGGGCCTCCTACAATGAGCAGTTCTTC. This encodes CASSVGLGTSGGASYNEQFF.

The chain's CDR3 is CASSAGGLAGVYEQYF. CDR3 sequence (DNA): TGTGCCAGCAGCGCGGGTGGGCTAGCGGGGGTTTACGAGCAGTACTTC. This sequence joins TRBV7-8 and TRBJ2-7; 10 nucleotides align to TRBD2. The CDR3 loop spans 16 amino acids. The germline CDR1 and CDR2 sequences are SGHVS and FQNEAQ. V shed 5 bases, J shed 4 bases, and the junction held 11 bases outside the gene matches.

The rearrangement links TRBV11-2 to TRBJ1-1, with D perhaps TRBD1 (6 bases). The V gene's germline CDR1 is SGHAT and CDR2 FQNNGV. V was pared by 0 bases and J by 4 bases, with 12 bases between. The CDR3 sequence is 15 residues long. The DNA of the CDR3 is TGTGCCAGCAGCTTAGATCCCAGGGGACTCACTGAAGCTTTCTTT. It codes for CASSLDPRGLTEAFF.

The rearrangement links TRBV4-2 to TRBJ2-7; D remains ambiguous. Trimming left V 0 bases short and J 5 bases short, with 2 bases between. This CDR3 region has 11 residues. Germline CDR1 and CDR2: LGHNA and YNFKEQ. CDR3 DNA: TGTGCCAGCAGCCAAGAACACGAGCAGTACTTC. Its protein product is CASSQEHEQYF.

J is TRBJ1-2 and V is TRBV20-1; D is uncertain. The CDR3 extends over 11 amino acids. Germline V gene lookup returns CDR1 DFQATT and CDR2 SNEGSKA (reference sequence). V lost 3 bases to trimming and J lost 1 base, with 3 bases between them. In nucleotides, the CDR3 is TGCAGTGCTAGTCTTAACTATGGCTACACCTTC. Encoded protein: CSASLNYGYTF.

This rearrangement joins TRBV9 to TRBJ2-5; 8 nucleotides agree with TRBD2. The CDR3 has 16 residues. V trimming: 4 bases; J trimming: 5 bases; junction bases outside the gene matches: 13. Germline V gene data show CDR1 as SGDLS and CDR2 as YYNGEE. The DNA for the CDR3 is TGTGCCAGCAGCATAACCCCCGGGGGGGCCAGGGAGACCCAGTACTTC. Translated: CASSITPGGARETQYF.

This clone has a single count. The rearrangement links TRBV7-7 to TRBJ1-1; D perhaps matches TRBD1 (6 bases). Germline values: CDR1 SSHAT, CDR2 FNYEAQ (reference sequence). CDR3 size: 13 residues. The V and J ends lost 5 bases and 1 base respectively, with 8 bases between them. The CDR3 here is CASSLGQNTEAFF. The CDR3 bases are TGTGCCAGCAGCCTGGGACAGAACACTGAAGCTTTCTTT.

The chain links TRBV11-2 to TRBJ2-5; D possibly corresponds to TRBD2 (6 bases). The CDR3 is 16 amino acids. The V gene lost 4 bases and the J gene lost 1 base, with 16 bases spanning the gap. Germline-derived CDR1 and CDR2 are SGHAT and FQNNGV. CDR3 DNA: TGTGCCAGCAGCTCCAGACTAGTGGTGTCCCAAGAGACCCAGTACTTC. Amino acid sequence: CASSSRLVVSQETQYF.

This clone was found a few times. V usage is TRBV5-5 and J usage is TRBJ2-1; D could derive from TRBD1 or TRBD2 (5 bases each). Trimming pared 0 bases from V and 0 bases from J, leaving 7 bases between. The CDR3 covers 15 residues. CDR1 is SGHKS, CDR2 YYEKEE, per germline (reference sequence). CDR3 amino acids: CASSLGGSSYNEQFF. The CDR3 DNA sequence: TGTGCCAGCAGCTTGGGGGGGAGCTCCTACAATGAGCAGTTCTTC. The full variable domain, its missing parts supplied by reference TRBV5-5 and TRBJ2-1, is DAGVTQSPTHLIKTRGQQVTLRCSPISGHKSVSWYQQVLGQGPQFIFQYYEKEERGRGNFPDRFSARQFPNYSSELNVNALLLGDSALYLCASSLGGSSYNEQFFGPGTRLTVL.

This chain uses TRBV28 with TRBJ2-2; D is perhaps TRBD2 (5 bases). V lost 6 bases and J lost 7, with 12 bases in between. The germline CDR1 and CDR2 sequences are MDHEN and SYDVKM. The length of the CDR3 is 13 residues. CDR3 coding DNA: TGTGCCAGCAGCCGAACGGGATACGGGGAGCTGTTTTTT. Amino acid sequence: CASSRTGYGELFF.

This rearrangement joins TRBV3-1 (or the pseudogene TRBV3-2) to TRBJ2-1; D perhaps matches TRBD2 (5 bases). Germline CDR1 and CDR2: LGHDT and YNNKEL (reference sequence). The CDR3 is 13 amino acids. V was cut by 0 bases and J by 8 bases, with 8 bases left in between. The CDR3 protein is CASSQDSGDEQFF. CDR3 nucleotide sequence: TGTGCCAGCAGCCAAGATTCCGGGGATGAGCAGTTCTTC.

The V and J genes are TRBV6-5 and TRBJ2-7; TRBD2 is a possible D gene (5 bases). The CDR3 has 15 amino acids. Trimming left V 10 bases short and J 0 bases short, with 19 bases between. Germline CDR1 reads MNHEY; CDR2 reads SVGAGI. Written as DNA, the CDR3 is TGTGCCACCAAAACTGGGAGAGGCTCCTCCTACGAGCAGTACTTC. Translated: CATKTGRGSSYEQYF.

This sequence joins TRBV9 and TRBJ2-1; TRBD2 matches at 10 bases. The CDR3 is 17 residues long. With V trimmed by 4 bases and J by 3 bases, 10 bases remained unmatched. Germline V gene sequence: CDR1 SGDLS, CDR2 YYNGEE. The CDR3 loop reads CASSQRVLAGNYNEQFF. CDR3 bases: TGTGCCAGCAGCCAACGTGTACTAGCGGGGAACTACAATGAGCAGTTCTTC.

The V and J genes are TRBV19 and TRBJ1-2; D is possibly TRBD1 (5 bases). V lost 5 bases to trimming and J lost 4 bases, with 11 bases between them. Germline CDR1 reads LNHDA; CDR2 reads SQIVND (reference sequence). The CDR3 loop spans 13 amino acids. The CDR3 loop is CASSQDTLYGYTF. In nucleotides, the CDR3 is TGTGCCAGTAGTCAGGACACCCTCTATGGCTACACCTTC.

V usage is TRBV7-8 and J usage is TRBJ2-2; 10 bases agree with TRBD2. CDR1 is SGHVS and CDR2 is FQNEAQ in the germline V gene. With 5 bases clipped from V and 6 bases from J, the junction kept 9 bases outside the gene matches. CDR3 length: 16 residues. CDR3 nucleotides: TGTGCCAGCAGCCCCTTAAGCGGGGGGGCCTCCGGGGAGCTGTTTTTT. Translating it yields CASSPLSGGASGELFF.